The TCR beta chain under discussion was sequenced for a study of post-analysis software for immune sequencing data. As for the study in general: Multiple sclerosis in the patients followed relapsing-remitting, secondary progressive and progressive-relapsing courses.

Unique molecular identifiers featured in each of the TCR beta cDNA libraries. Around 500,000 cDNA molecules were recovered from an input of about 0.85 to 11 million T cells. MiXCR, run by TCRdb on the PCR reads, gives a single entry per CDR3 protein. The table shows roughly 800,000 distinct CDR3 sequences, with roughly 50% occurring only once. Comments on this clonotype: Antigen unknown.

Per the germline V gene, CDR1 is SGHAT and CDR2 is FQNNGV. Between the trimmed V and J ends, which lost 5 bases and 3 bases, there was a span of 17 bases. This CDR3 is built from 15 residues. Study-wide points: Comparison with controls showed significantly lower normalized Chao1 diversity in multiple sclerosis patients. Clustering by F measure revealed strong co-clustering among samples prepared together in one batch. Roughly five TRBV segments, including TRBV5-6, TRBV5-1 and TRBV20-1, were more frequent in patients than controls.

Input material: blood. V usage is TRBV11-2 and J usage is TRBJ2-7, with D perhaps matching TRBD1 (5 bases). The receptor's source is a girl between 5 and 17 years old with multiple sclerosis. CDR3 sequence (DNA): TGTGCCAGCAGCCCGAATCGGGCAGGGAACTACGAGCAGTACTTC. This codes for CASSPNRAGNYEQYF.